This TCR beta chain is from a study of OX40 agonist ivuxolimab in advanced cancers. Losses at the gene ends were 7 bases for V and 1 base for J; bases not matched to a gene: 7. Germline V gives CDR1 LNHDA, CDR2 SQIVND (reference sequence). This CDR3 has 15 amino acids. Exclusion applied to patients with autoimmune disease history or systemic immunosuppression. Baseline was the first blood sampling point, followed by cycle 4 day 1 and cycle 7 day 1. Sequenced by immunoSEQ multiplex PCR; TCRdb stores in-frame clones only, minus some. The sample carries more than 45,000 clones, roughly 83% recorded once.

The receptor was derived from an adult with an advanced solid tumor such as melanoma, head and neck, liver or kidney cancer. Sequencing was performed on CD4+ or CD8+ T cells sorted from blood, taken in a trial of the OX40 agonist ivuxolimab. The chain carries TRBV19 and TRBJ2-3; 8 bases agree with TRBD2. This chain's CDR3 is CASTLAGIGTDTQYF. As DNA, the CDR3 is TGTGCCAGTACCTTAGCGGGAATCGGCACAGATACGCAGTATTTT.